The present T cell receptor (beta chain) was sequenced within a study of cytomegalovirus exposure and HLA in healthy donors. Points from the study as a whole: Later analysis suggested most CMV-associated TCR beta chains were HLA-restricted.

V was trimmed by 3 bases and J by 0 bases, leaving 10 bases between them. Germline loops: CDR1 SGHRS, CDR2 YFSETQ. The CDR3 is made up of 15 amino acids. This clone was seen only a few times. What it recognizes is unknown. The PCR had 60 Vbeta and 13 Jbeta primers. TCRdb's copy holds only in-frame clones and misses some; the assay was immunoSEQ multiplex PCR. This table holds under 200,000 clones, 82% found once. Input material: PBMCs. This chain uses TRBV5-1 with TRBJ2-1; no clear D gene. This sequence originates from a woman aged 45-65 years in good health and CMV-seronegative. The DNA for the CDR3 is TGCGCCAGCAGCTATTCCCCGAGCTCCTACAATGAGCAGTTCTTC. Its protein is CASSYSPSSYNEQFF.